This T cell receptor beta chain was observed in a study of blood T cell repertoires in COVID-19. In the study overall: Researchers got acute and convalescent COVID-19 samples from the United States, Italy and Spain. Sample material is recorded as cDNA or gDNA derived from T cells, B-cell-depleted T cells, or PBMCs.

In the authors' workflow: By means of reference gene primer amplification, nucleated cell counts were estimated. Only in-frame clones appear in the TCRdb table, and some are missing; sequencing was by immunoSEQ multiplex PCR. That table is the source of V, J and clone size, and D and trimming were worked out from the DNA. Of roughly 70,000 clones listed, over 70% are singletons. CDR1 and CDR2 (germline): LGHNA, YSLEER. The CDR3 loop spans 13 amino acids. Trimming pared 2 bases from V and 6 bases from J, leaving 10 bases between. Sequencing was performed on peripheral blood. This chain uses TRBV4-3 with TRBJ1-2, with D tentatively TRBD1 (5 bases). This sequence was found in an older man who had recovered from COVID-19. The CDR3 nucleotides read TGCGCCAGCAGCCAACAGGGTACCAATGGCTACACCTTC. This codes for CASSQQGTNGYTF.